These T cell receptor beta chains were read from a single sample in a study of tumor and adjacent non-tumor tissue in lung cancer. Each CDR3 protein gets one entry after TCRdb re-called the multiplex PCR reads with MiXCR. The repertoire holds 98,000 or so distinct CDR3 sequences, 75% to 90% seen once, with roughly 29% in the top ten. Sequencing was done on a sample of distant non-tumor lung tissue. Receptors were obtained from a man in his sixties with small cell lung cancer. Both conserved end residues are part of each CDR3. Each record gives: D gene, V gene, J gene, clone size, CDR3 DNA, CDR3 protein. A D gene is named only where the DNA matches it firmly. For some rows the clone size is stated as once, few or many, or as a class when expanded; others skip it.

D gene: -
V gene: TRBV5-6
J gene: TRBJ2-3
clone size: -
CDR3 DNA: TGTCCCAGCAGCTTGGGTCGATTGGTAGATACGCAATATTTT
CDR3 protein: CPSSLGRLVDTQYF

D gene: TRBD2
V gene: TRBV7-9
J gene: TRBJ2-1
clone size: -
CDR3 DNA: TGTGCCAGCAACTCTGGGACTAGCGGGAGGGCCAATATTCGATACAATGAGCAGTTCTTC
CDR3 protein: CASNSGTSGRANIRYNEQFF

D gene: TRBD2
V gene: TRBV19
J gene: TRBJ2-2
clone size: -
CDR3 DNA: TGTGCCAGTAGGCTAGCGGGGTACACCGGGGAGCTGTTTTTT
CDR3 protein: CASRLAGYTGELFF

D gene: TRBD1
V gene: TRBV28
J gene: TRBJ2-7
clone size: once
CDR3 DNA: TGTGCTAGGAGTCGGGAAGGTCGGGACAGGGCCTACGAGCATTACTTC
CDR3 protein: CARSREGRDRAYEHYF

D gene: -
V gene: TRBV11-2
J gene: TRBJ2-1
clone size: -
CDR3 DNA: TGTACCAGCAGCCTTATGGCGGATAGCTCCTACAATGAGCAGTCCTTC
CDR3 protein: CTSSLMADSSYNEQSF

D gene: TRBD2
V gene: TRBV2
J gene: TRBJ2-5
clone size: -
CDR3 DNA: TGTGCCAGTGAAGCGGGAGAACGGGAGACCCAGTACTTC
CDR3 protein: CASEAGERETQYF

D gene: TRBD1
V gene: TRBV5-6
J gene: TRBJ1-2
clone size: -
CDR3 DNA: TGTGCCAGCACCTCTAACGACGCAGACAGGGCTGAAAGGGGCTACACCTTC
CDR3 protein: CASTSNDADRAERGYTF

D gene: -
V gene: TRBV6-5
J gene: TRBJ1-2
clone size: -
CDR3 DNA: TGTGCCCAGGCGGGGGAGCGGGGCTACAGCTTC
CDR3 protein: CAQAGERGYSF

D gene: TRBD1
V gene: TRBV6-1
J gene: TRBJ2-5
clone size: -
CDR3 DNA: TGTGTCAGCACTGAGACAGGGGGAGAGACCCAGTACTTC
CDR3 protein: CVSTETGGETQYF

D gene: TRBD1
V gene: TRBV29-1
J gene: TRBJ2-5
clone size: -
CDR3 DNA: TGCAGAGTGAGGACCGGGACAGGGGGCGGAGAGACCCAGTACTTC
CDR3 protein: CRVRTGTGGGETQYF

D gene: -
V gene: TRBV12-3/TRBV12-4
J gene: TRBJ1-5
clone size: few
CDR3 DNA: TGTGCCAGCAGTATTAGACCGCTAGGGCCCCAGCACTTT
CDR3 protein: CASSIRPLGPQHF

D gene: TRBD2
V gene: TRBV10-1
J gene: TRBJ2-3
clone size: -
CDR3 DNA: TGCGCCAGCAGTGAGGTACTAGCGGGGAGGGGCTACACAGATACACAGTATTTT
CDR3 protein: CASSEVLAGRGYTDTQYF

D gene: TRBD2
V gene: TRBV7-3
J gene: TRBJ2-1
clone size: -
CDR3 DNA: TGTGCCAGCAGCCAGGGACTAGCAAGAGGCAATGAGCAGTTCTTC
CDR3 protein: CASSQGLARGNEQFF

D gene: -
V gene: TRBV5-4
J gene: TRBJ2-1
clone size: -
CDR3 DNA: TGTGCCAGCATCTTGGATCAGGCGACACAGTACTACAATGAGCAGTTCTTC
CDR3 protein: CASILDQATQYYNEQFF

D gene: -
V gene: TRBV12-3/TRBV12-4
J gene: TRBJ2-3
clone size: -
CDR3 DNA: TGTGCCAGCAGTCCCCCCCAAGGGGCTCGTGGAGATACGCAGTATTTT
CDR3 protein: CASSPPQGARGDTQYF

D gene: -
V gene: TRBV20-1
J gene: TRBJ2-5
clone size: once
CDR3 DNA: TGCAGTGCTAGCAGCATGACCGACACTTTGGAAGAGATCCAGTACTTC
CDR3 protein: CSASSMTDTLEEIQYF

D gene: TRBD2
V gene: TRBV11-2
J gene: TRBJ2-1
clone size: -
CDR3 DNA: TGTGCCAACAGCCCGGGACTAGCGGGAGACAAAGAGCAGTTCTTC
CDR3 protein: CANSPGLAGDKEQFF

D gene: -
V gene: TRBV12-3/TRBV12-4
J gene: TRBJ1-3
clone size: -
CDR3 DNA: TGTGCCAGCAGTCTTGGAGGACGGAACGCCATATATTTT
CDR3 protein: CASSLGGRNAIYF

D gene: -
V gene: TRBV4-2
J gene: TRBJ2-2
clone size: -
CDR3 DNA: TGTGCCAGCAGTCAAGATCTGAGGGCCGACACCGGGGAGCTGCTATTT
CDR3 protein: CASSQDLRADTGELLF

D gene: -
V gene: TRBV11-3
J gene: TRBJ2-1
clone size: -
CDR3 DNA: TGTGCCAGCAGCTCCCGCGGGATATACAATGTGCAGTTCTTC
CDR3 protein: CASSSRGIYNVQFF

D gene: -
V gene: TRBV5-6
J gene: TRBJ2-7
clone size: -
CDR3 DNA: TGTGTCAGCAGCAGGGTGGTATGGGCCCTAACCTACGAGCAGTACTTC
CDR3 protein: CVSSRVVWALTYEQYF

D gene: -
V gene: TRBV11-2
J gene: TRBJ2-5
clone size: -
CDR3 DNA: TGTGACAGCAGCTTAGTTGCAGGCCTCCTTATCAAACAAGAGACCCAGTACTTC
CDR3 protein: CDSSLVAGLLIKQETQYF

D gene: -
V gene: TRBV6-5
J gene: TRBJ2-1
clone size: -
CDR3 DNA: TGTGCCAACAGTTACTCTGGGGAAGTGGGTAATGAGCTGTTCTTC
CDR3 protein: CANSYSGEVGNELFF

D gene: -
V gene: TRBV5-4
J gene: TRBJ2-3
clone size: -
CDR3 DNA: TGTGCCGGCAGCTTCGGGCTGAATACGCAGTATTTT
CDR3 protein: CAGSFGLNTQYF

D gene: -
V gene: TRBV6-1
J gene: TRBJ1-5
clone size: -
CDR3 DNA: TGTGCGATCAGTCAGGGGACGGGCTGGGCGCCCCAGCATTTT
CDR3 protein: CAISQGTGWAPQHF

D gene: TRBD2
V gene: TRBV6-2/TRBV6-3
J gene: TRBJ2-3
clone size: -
CDR3 DNA: TGTGCCAGCAGTTACTCTATGTGCGGGAGGGCCGAAAAAACGCAGTATTTT
CDR3 protein: CASSYSMCGRAEKTQYF

D gene: -
V gene: TRBV18
J gene: TRBJ2-5
clone size: few
CDR3 DNA: TGTGCCAGCTCACCTATAGTGGGACCACAAGAGACCCAGTACTTC
CDR3 protein: CASSPIVGPQETQYF

D gene: -
V gene: TRBV6-4
J gene: TRBJ2-1
clone size: -
CDR3 DNA: TGTGCCAGTAGTGACTTAGGGCAGAGCTCCTACAATGAGCAGTTCTTC
CDR3 protein: CASSDLGQSSYNEQFF

D gene: -
V gene: TRBV20-1
J gene: TRBJ1-2
clone size: many
CDR3 DNA: TGCAGTGCTCCCCAGGCGGGTATTGGCTACACCTTC
CDR3 protein: CSAPQAGIGYTF

D gene: -
V gene: TRBV4-2
J gene: TRBJ2-3
clone size: -
CDR3 DNA: TGTGCCAATAGCCCGGACCCAAGAGGGGAGGTGACAGATACGCAGTATTTT
CDR3 protein: CANSPDPRGEVTDTQYF

D gene: -
V gene: TRBV10-3
J gene: TRBJ1-6
clone size: few
CDR3 DNA: TGTGCCATCAGCTGGCGAGGGGAAGAGTCACCCCTCCACTTT
CDR3 protein: CAISWRGEESPLHF

D gene: TRBD1
V gene: TRBV12-3/TRBV12-4
J gene: TRBJ2-3
clone size: -
CDR3 DNA: TGTGTCAGTTTGAAGGACAGGGGGCGAGATACTCAGTATTTT
CDR3 protein: CVSLKDRGRDTQYF

D gene: -
V gene: TRBV5-1
J gene: TRBJ1-1
clone size: many
CDR3 DNA: TGCGCCAGCAGCTTGGGGCTAGGGAACACTGAAGCTTTCTTT
CDR3 protein: CASSLGLGNTEAFF

D gene: TRBD1
V gene: TRBV12-3/TRBV12-4
J gene: TRBJ2-3
clone size: once
CDR3 DNA: TGCGCCAGTTTGAAGGTCAGGGGGCGAGATACGCAGTATTTT
CDR3 protein: CASLKVRGRDTQYF

D gene: TRBD1
V gene: TRBV29-1
J gene: TRBJ2-5
clone size: -
CDR3 DNA: TGCAGCGTTAAAGATTACGAAAGCTGGGACAGGGGGCCGAATACCCAGTACTTC
CDR3 protein: CSVKDYESWDRGPNTQYF

D gene: -
V gene: TRBV6-1
J gene: TRBJ2-3
clone size: many
CDR3 DNA: TGTGCCAGAACCGGGACTTTGACGACAGATACGCAGTATTTT
CDR3 protein: CARTGTLTTDTQYF

D gene: TRBD1
V gene: TRBV6-1
J gene: TRBJ2-7
clone size: -
CDR3 DNA: TGTGCCAGCAGGCGGGTTTGCCTCCGGGACAGGGTCGAGCAATACTTC
CDR3 protein: CASRRVCLRDRVEQYF

D gene: TRBD1
V gene: TRBV11-2
J gene: TRBJ2-5
clone size: -
CDR3 DNA: TGTGTCAGCAGCTTAGCTCGACAGGGGGCAGGGCTCCAGTACTTC
CDR3 protein: CVSSLARQGAGLQYF

D gene: -
V gene: TRBV11-3
J gene: TRBJ1-1
clone size: -
CDR3 DNA: TGTGCCAGAAGCCCCCGGGGTGCCAGTTGGAACACGGAAGCTTTTTTT
CDR3 protein: CARSPRGASWNTEAFF

D gene: -
V gene: TRBV5-1
J gene: TRBJ2-3
clone size: -
CDR3 DNA: TGCGCCAGCAGCTCCAGTACAGACACAGATACGCAGTATTTT
CDR3 protein: CASSSSTDTDTQYF

D gene: -
V gene: TRBV7-9
J gene: TRBJ2-1
clone size: once
CDR3 DNA: TGTGCCGGTAGCTTAGCCTCCTACAATGAGCAGTTCTTC
CDR3 protein: CAGSLASYNEQFF

D gene: -
V gene: TRBV12-3/TRBV12-4
J gene: TRBJ2-7
clone size: -
CDR3 DNA: TGTGCCAGCAGTTGGGCCCACCAAGAGTACTGCGAGCAGTACTTC
CDR3 protein: CASSWAHQEYCEQYF

D gene: TRBD2
V gene: TRBV11-2
J gene: TRBJ2-2
clone size: -
CDR3 DNA: TGTGCCAGCAGTTGTAGCGGGAACACCGGGGAGCTATCTTTT
CDR3 protein: CASSCSGNTGELSF

D gene: -
V gene: TRBV6-5
J gene: TRBJ2-1
clone size: -
CDR3 DNA: TGTGCCAGCAGTTACTATGGGAGAGTGGATAATGAGCAGTTCTTC
CDR3 protein: CASSYYGRVDNEQFF

D gene: TRBD2
V gene: TRBV5-1
J gene: TRBJ2-1
clone size: once
CDR3 DNA: TGCGCCAGTAGCGACCTAGCGGGAGGAGTATACAATGAGCAGTTCTTC
CDR3 protein: CASSDLAGGVYNEQFF

D gene: -
V gene: TRBV24-1
J gene: TRBJ2-2
clone size: -
CDR3 DNA: TGTGCCACCAGTGATTCCGGGTCTTACACCGGGGAGCTGTTTTTT
CDR3 protein: CATSDSGSYTGELFF

D gene: -
V gene: TRBV21-1
J gene: TRBJ1-1
clone size: -
CDR3 DNA: TGTGCCAGCAGCAAAGCCCGAGTGGACAGTTCAGGGAACGCTGAAGCTTTCTTT
CDR3 protein: CASSKARVDSSGNAEAFF

D gene: TRBD2
V gene: TRBV14
J gene: TRBJ2-1
clone size: many
CDR3 DNA: TGTGCCAGCAGCCAAGATCTTCGACTAGCGGGATACAATGAGCAGTTCTTC
CDR3 protein: CASSQDLRLAGYNEQFF

D gene: -
V gene: TRBV5-4
J gene: TRBJ2-1
clone size: many
CDR3 DNA: TGTGCCAGCAGCCACAGTAACTCCTACAATGAGCAGTTCTTC
CDR3 protein: CASSHSNSYNEQFF

D gene: TRBD2
V gene: TRBV7-8
J gene: TRBJ2-1
clone size: once
CDR3 DNA: TGTGTCAGCAACGGGGGGACTAGCGGCACAGCCAGTCGGTTCTTC
CDR3 protein: CVSNGGTSGTASRFF

D gene: -
V gene: TRBV4-2
J gene: TRBJ2-1
clone size: -
CDR3 DNA: TGTACCAGCAACCAAGTCGGCCGCCCGTACAATGAGCAGTTCTTC
CDR3 protein: CTSNQVGRPYNEQFF

D gene: -
V gene: TRBV5-6
J gene: TRBJ2-7
clone size: -
CDR3 DNA: TGTGCCAGCGTAGTACAGAATATCGGGAGAAGATTGTCCCACGAGCAGTACTTC
CDR3 protein: CASVVQNIGRRLSHEQYF

D gene: TRBD2
V gene: TRBV5-5
J gene: TRBJ2-7
clone size: -
CDR3 DNA: TGTGCCAGCTGTCCCTGGACTAGCGGCTACGAACAGTACTTC
CDR3 protein: CASCPWTSGYEQYF

D gene: -
V gene: TRBV20-1
J gene: TRBJ2-5
clone size: few
CDR3 DNA: TGCAGTGCTTATAGCAGGACCCAAGAGACCCAGTACTTC
CDR3 protein: CSAYSRTQETQYF

D gene: TRBD1
V gene: TRBV5-6
J gene: TRBJ2-1
clone size: many
CDR3 DNA: TGTGCCAGCAGCTTGGCCAGGGGGAATGAGCAGTTCTTC
CDR3 protein: CASSLARGNEQFF

D gene: -
V gene: TRBV6-5
J gene: TRBJ1-6
clone size: once
CDR3 DNA: TGTGCCACCGCGAACGGGGCAAGACGGTCACCCCTCCACTTC
CDR3 protein: CATANGARRSPLHF

D gene: -
V gene: TRBV10-2
J gene: TRBJ2-5
clone size: few
CDR3 DNA: TGCGCCAGCAGTGAGCGGGAGCACGAGACCCAGTACTTC
CDR3 protein: CASSEREHETQYF

D gene: -
V gene: TRBV11-3
J gene: TRBJ2-7
clone size: -
CDR3 DNA: TGTGTCAGTAGCTTTAGCGGGGACAGCCCCACTGTCTATGAGCAGTACTTC
CDR3 protein: CVSSFSGDSPTVYEQYF